The 16 T cell receptor beta chains in this list originate from one sample, sequenced in a study of blood T cell repertoires in COVID-19. Produced via immunoSEQ multiplex PCR; TCRdb's table is partial and in-frame only. The sample has 300,000 or so clones; 90% to 95% are singletons. Sample: peripheral blood. These TCRs come from a woman in her twenties or thirties with COVID-19, enrolled during active disease.

The chain couples TRBV5-1 to TRBJ1-2; D perhaps matches TRBD1 (5 bases). V gave up 0 bases and J gave up 7 bases, with 13 bases separating them. This CDR3 contains 14 residues. From germline, CDR1 is SGHRS and CDR2 YFSETQ. CDR3 protein: CASSLEAGIAGYTF. CDR3 coding DNA: TGCGCCAGCAGCTTGGAGGCAGGGATCGCTGGCTACACCTTC. Using reference TRBV5-1 and TRBJ1-2 for the parts outside the CDR3, the full variable domain is KAGVTQTPRYLIKTRGQQVTLSCSPISGHRSVSWYQQTPGQGLQFLFEYFSETQRNKGNFPGRFSGRQFSNSRSEMNVSTLELGDSALYLCASSLEAGIAGYTFGSGTRLTVV.

CDR3: CASSLGDMGSTQYF. The CDR3 coding sequence is TGTGCCAGCAGCTTAGGGGACATGGGGAGTACGCAGTATTTT. The V gene is TRBV7-9, the J gene TRBJ2-3, with a possible D match to TRBD1 (6 bases). The CDR3 length is 14 residues. Between the trimmed V and J ends, which lost 1 base and 8 bases, there was a span of 13 bases. Looked up from germline, CDR1 is SEHNR and CDR2 is FQNEAQ (reference sequence). Looking up the rest from reference TRBV7-9 and TRBJ2-3 gives the full variable domain: DTGVSQNPRHKITKRGQNVTFRCDPISEHNRLYWYRQTLGQGPEFLTYFQNEAQLEKSRLLSDRFSAERPKGSFSTLEIQRTEQGDSAMYLCASSLGDMGSTQYFGPGTRLTVL.

The V and J genes are TRBV28 and TRBJ1-6; TRBD1 is a possible D gene (6 bases). The germline CDR1 and CDR2 sequences are MDHEN and SYDVKM. Trimming removed 3 bases at V and 14 bases at J, with 11 bases between. The CDR3 loop spans 12 amino acids. In nucleotides, the CDR3 is TGTGCCAGCAGTTTGGGGGGGCCTACCCTCCACTTT. This translates into CASSLGGPTLHF.

The rearrangement links TRBV24-1 to TRBJ2-7; tentatively, D is TRBD2 (6 bases). The V and J ends lost 5 bases and 2 bases respectively, with 12 bases between them. The germline CDR1 and CDR2 sequences are KGHDR and SFDVKD. CDR3 size: 14 residues. The CDR3 sequence is CATSGGTPPYEQYF. The CDR3 DNA is TGTGCCACCAGTGGGGGGACTCCCCCCTACGAGCAGTACTTC.

The chain links TRBV27 to TRBJ1-1; D is possibly TRBD1 (6 bases). Trimming pared 6 bases from V and 7 bases from J, leaving 18 bases between. Germline CDR1 is MNHEY and CDR2 is SMNVEV (reference sequence). The CDR3 length is 14 residues. The CDR3: CASSLGVGAVEAFF. CDR3 coding DNA: TGTGCCAGCAGCTTGGGGGTGGGGGCTGTTGAAGCTTTCTTT.

The rearrangement uses TRBV6-1 and TRBJ1-5, with TRBD1 identical over 9 bases. The CDR3 sequence is 16 residues long. Germline CDR1 reads MNHNS; CDR2 reads SASEGT. V dropped 4 bases and J dropped 4; count of bases not matched to a gene: 8. This CDR3 is CASSGEGTGRNQPQHF. The DNA for the CDR3 is TGTGCCAGCAGTGGTGAGGGGACAGGGAGAAATCAGCCCCAGCATTTT.

The chain recombines TRBV6-1 with TRBJ1-3; D is unclear. In germline, CDR1 is MNHNS, CDR2 SASEGT. V gave up 3 bases and J gave up 0 bases, with 12 bases separating them. The length of the CDR3 is 16 residues. CDR3 residues: CASSDPREVSGNTIYF. The CDR3 DNA sequence: TGTGCCAGCAGTGACCCTAGGGAGGTCTCTGGAAACACCATATATTTT.

This clone turned up a few times. The chain uses TRBV19 and TRBJ1-1; weak D call: TRBD1 (5 bases). CDR3 length: 12 amino acids. V lost 8 bases and J 5 bases, leaving 12 bases between the germline ends. The germline gives CDR1 LNHDA, CDR2 SQIVND (reference sequence). The CDR3 sequence is CASAWGGTEAFF. CDR3 DNA: TGTGCCAGTGCGTGGGGGGGAACTGAAGCTTTCTTT.

The chain joins TRBV4-1 to TRBJ1-1, with a possible D match to TRBD1 (5 bases). The ends were cut back, 3 bases at V and 1 base at J, with 15 bases in the middle. The CDR3 contains 16 residues. CDR1 MGHRA and CDR2 YSYEKL come from the germline V gene. The CDR3 region is CASSHLFGTTNTEAFF. DNA of the CDR3: TGCGCCAGCAGCCATCTTTTCGGGACTACGAACACTGAAGCTTTCTTT.

The chain carries TRBV6-5 and TRBJ1-1; TRBD1 aligns across 8 bases. Germline values: CDR1 MNHEY, CDR2 SVGAGI. Losses at the gene ends were 6 bases for V and 7 bases for J; bases not matched to a gene: 7. The CDR3 has 13 residues. In nucleotides, the CDR3 is TGTGCCAGCAGACAGGGGGGAGCGGGTGAAGCTTTCTTT. It is translated as CASRQGGAGEAFF.

The rearrangement uses TRBV11-2 and TRBJ1-6, with unresolved D. V was shortened by 6 bases and J by 10 bases, with 13 bases between the two germline ends. The CDR3 extends over 13 amino acids. CDR1 is SGHAT, CDR2 FQNNGV, per germline. CDR3 coding DNA: TGTGCCAGCAGGATCCAAAGCTCCTCACCCCTCCACTTT. As protein: CASRIQSSSPLHF.

This chain connects TRBV28 to TRBJ1-3; the D is unclear. This CDR3 is 18 amino acids long. Germline V gene sequence: CDR1 MDHEN, CDR2 SYDVKM. V gave up 3 bases and J gave up 3 bases, with 21 bases separating them. Here the CDR3 DNA reads TGTGCCAGCAGTTTTAGGCATGGGAGGCCCCGGGATGGAAACACCATATATTTT. As protein: CASSFRHGRPRDGNTIYF.

The sample holds many counts of this clone. The chain carries TRBV4-2 and TRBJ1-3; 10 positions agree with TRBD1. There are 15 residues in the CDR3. The germline V gene has CDR1 LGHNA and CDR2 YNFKEQ. J lost 4 bases, V lost 5 bases, and 5 bases had no gene match. The CDR3 DNA reads TGTGCCAGCAGCGCTCGACAGGGGGCAGGAAACACCATATATTTT. Residues: CASSARQGAGNTIYF.

The chain employs TRBV6-6 and TRBJ2-7; the D gene is possibly TRBD2 (6 bases). CDR3 size: 13 residues. Trimming stripped 7 bases from V and 0 bases from J, with 10 bases between. From germline, CDR1 is MNHNY and CDR2 SVGAGI (reference sequence). CDR3 loop: CASNWRDSYEQYF. The CDR3 nucleotides read TGTGCCAGCAACTGGCGGGACTCCTACGAGCAGTACTTC.

V and J are TRBV5-1 and TRBJ1-1, with D possibly TRBD1 on 6 matching bases. The CDR3 runs 13 residues. Trimming removed 2 bases from V and 4 bases from J, with 9 bases in between. Germline loops: CDR1 SGHRS, CDR2 YFSETQ. CDR3 nucleotides: TGCGCCAGCAGCTTACAGGGCACCACTGAAGCTTTCTTT. This encodes CASSLQGTTEAFF.

The chain uses TRBV29-1 and TRBJ1-4; 10 bases map to TRBD1. V was clipped by 7 bases and J by 5 bases; unmatched bases: 4. Germline V gene data show CDR1 as SQVTM and CDR2 as ANQGSEA. The CDR3 is made up of 13 amino acids. The CDR3 region is CSAWDRGNEKLFF. Written as DNA, the CDR3 is TGCAGCGCATGGGACAGGGGAAATGAAAAACTGTTTTTT.